The table lists the clone carrying this TCR beta chain with a count of one. Its cognate antigen is unknown. Per germline, CDR1 MDHEN and CDR2 SYDVKM. This CDR3 is built from 15 residues. Trimming cost V 7 bases and J 3 bases, with 19 bases left between them. Data came from immunoSEQ multiplex PCR; TCRdb stores just in-frame clones and leaves some out. The sample yields 80,000 to 100,000 clones, around 90% seen once. The sample comes from a study of OX40 agonist ivuxolimab in advanced cancers. Overall study context: Each patient was given ivuxolimab into a vein every 2 weeks, at 0.01 to 10 mg/kg. Overall study findings and caveats: Expansion of clones was among the lowest in partial responders at 0.1-3.0 mg/kg. Low normalized clonal expansion also occurred in some nonresponding patients.

This material consisted of CD4+ or CD8+ T cells sorted from blood, taken in a trial of the OX40 agonist ivuxolimab. This chain links TRBV28 with TRBJ2-7, with D tentatively TRBD2 (7 bases). This clonotype was sampled from an adult with an advanced solid tumor such as melanoma, head and neck, liver or kidney cancer. CDR3 coding DNA: TGTGCCAGCACCCTAGGGGGGGGACAAGTCTACGAGCAGTACTTC. Protein: CASTLGGGQVYEQYF.